The 2 T cell receptor beta chains below were found in one sample sequenced in a study of T cells of healthy individuals. TCRdb re-analysed the 5' RACE reads in MiXCR, keeping a single row per CDR3 protein. The sample consists of around 80,000 distinct CDR3 sequences, more than 4.5% of them appearing once. These receptors originate from a female donor in good health.

The chain has TRBV4-3 and TRBJ2-3; 13 nucleotides align to TRBD2. In germline, CDR1 is LGHNA, CDR2 YSLEER. V was pared by 1 base and J by 0 bases, with 10 bases of the junction left unmatched. CDR3 length equals 20 residues. CDR3 nucleotides: TGCGCCAGCAGCCAAGCCGATCGGGGACTAGCGGGAACCAGCACAGATACGCAGTATTTT. Residues: CASSQADRGLAGTSTDTQYF.

This clonotype was counted ten times or more. J is TRBJ1-5 and V is TRBV7-8, with a possible D match to TRBD1 (5 bases). Trimming took off 0 bases at V and 5 bases at J, with 8 bases between the two ends. Per the germline V gene, CDR1 is SGHVS and CDR2 is FQNEAQ. The CDR3 sequence is 14 residues long. The CDR3 sequence is CASSLAVRDQPQHF. CDR3 DNA sequence: TGTGCCAGCAGCTTAGCTGTCAGGGATCAGCCCCAGCATTTT.